This T cell receptor (beta chain) was sequenced in a study of blood T cell repertoires in COVID-19. Background on the study: The cDNA or gDNA used as material had been derived from T cells, B-cell-depleted T cells, or PBMCs.

Some clones are missing from TCRdb's copy, which holds only in-frame ones; the method was immunoSEQ multiplex PCR. The sample consists of tens of thousands of clones, around two thirds of them appearing once. The Seattle patients joined while their infection was active and were tracked longitudinally afterward. Sequences were obtained from peripheral blood. This receptor was identified in a man aged 70-80 years with COVID-19, enrolled during active disease.

Written as DNA, the CDR3 is TGTGCCAGCAGTTCCGCGGGACAGGGGTACGAGCAGTACTTC. Translation gives CASSSAGQGYEQYF. V gene TRBV6-6 combines with J gene TRBJ2-7, with 10 bases identical to TRBD1. V lost 4 bases, J lost 4 bases, and 4 bases stayed unmatched. The length of the CDR3 is 14 residues. Germline V lookup: CDR1 MNHNY, CDR2 SVGAGI (reference sequence).